This T cell receptor (beta chain) was captured in a study of blood T cells in healthy people across ages. Across the study: About one barcoded beta molecule was captured per two T cells (by template switching). General study points: Donor CMV status, an unknown factor, possibly confounded changes in expanded clonotypes.

To note about this clonotype: What it binds is unknown.

For the second PCR, which ran for roughly 6 to 11 cycles, a sample-barcoded 5' primer and a J-beta primer mix were used. MiXCR was run by TCRdb on the 5' RACE reads, yielding one entry per CDR3 protein. The sample shows over 500,000 distinct CDR3 sequences, about 26% of them seen only once. With V trimmed by 3 bases and J by 4 bases, 14 bases remained unmatched. The CDR3 runs 17 residues. CDR1 LGHNT and CDR2 FRNRAP come from the germline V gene. The same sample was also studied in work on T cells of mothers and their children. That paper notes: cDNA was made from all extracted RNA, approximately 1.4 ug per 15 ul.

V usage is TRBV12-5 and J usage is TRBJ2-7, with 8 bases identical to TRBD1. Sequencing was done on a sample of blood. This receptor was obtained from a boy between 2 and 10 years old in good health. The CDR3 loop is CASGLPRGRTEPYEQYF. The CDR3 DNA is TGTGCTAGTGGTTTACCCAGGGGGCGGACCGAACCGTACGAGCAGTACTTC. The full variable domain, with the rest looked up from reference TRBV12-5 and TRBJ2-7, is DARVTQTPRHKVTEMGQEVTMRCQPILGHNTVFWYRQTMMQGLELLAYFRNRAPLDDSGMPKDRFSAEMPDATLATLKIQPSEPRDSAVYFCASGLPRGRTEPYEQYFGPGTRLTVT.